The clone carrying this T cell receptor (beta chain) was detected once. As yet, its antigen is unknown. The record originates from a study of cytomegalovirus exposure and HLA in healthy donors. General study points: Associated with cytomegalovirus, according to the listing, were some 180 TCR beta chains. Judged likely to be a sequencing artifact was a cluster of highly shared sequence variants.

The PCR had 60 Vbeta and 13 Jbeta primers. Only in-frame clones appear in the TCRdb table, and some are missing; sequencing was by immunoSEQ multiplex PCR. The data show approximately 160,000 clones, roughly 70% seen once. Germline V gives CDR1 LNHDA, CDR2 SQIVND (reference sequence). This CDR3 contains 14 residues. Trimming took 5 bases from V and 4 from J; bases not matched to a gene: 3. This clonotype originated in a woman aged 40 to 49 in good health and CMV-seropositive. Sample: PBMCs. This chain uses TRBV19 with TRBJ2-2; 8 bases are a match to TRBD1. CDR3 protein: CASSYQGATGELFF. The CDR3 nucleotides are TGTGCCAGTAGTTATCAGGGGGCCACCGGGGAGCTGTTTTTT.